This T cell receptor (beta chain) was found in a study of OX40 agonist ivuxolimab in advanced cancers. Looking at the study overall: Previous treatment with anti-PD-1, anti-PD-L1 or anti-CTLA-4 therapy was allowed; under 50% had received some.

Some clones are missing from TCRdb's copy, which holds only in-frame ones; the method was immunoSEQ multiplex PCR. The profile shows 50,000 to 75,000 clones, about 92% of them singletons. Sequencing was performed on CD4+ or CD8+ T cells sorted from blood, taken in a trial of the OX40 agonist ivuxolimab. The TCR sequence derives from an adult with an advanced solid tumor such as melanoma, head and neck, liver or kidney cancer.

CDR3 loop: CASSGLPGTVVTEAFF. The DNA of the CDR3 is TGTGCCAGCAGCGGATTACCGGGAACAGTAGTTACTGAAGCTTTCTTT. The chain recombines TRBV7-2 with TRBJ1-1, with D unresolved. From germline, CDR1 is SGHTA and CDR2 FQGNSA. Trimming left V 5 bases short and J 5 bases short, with 21 bases between. The CDR3 contains 16 residues.